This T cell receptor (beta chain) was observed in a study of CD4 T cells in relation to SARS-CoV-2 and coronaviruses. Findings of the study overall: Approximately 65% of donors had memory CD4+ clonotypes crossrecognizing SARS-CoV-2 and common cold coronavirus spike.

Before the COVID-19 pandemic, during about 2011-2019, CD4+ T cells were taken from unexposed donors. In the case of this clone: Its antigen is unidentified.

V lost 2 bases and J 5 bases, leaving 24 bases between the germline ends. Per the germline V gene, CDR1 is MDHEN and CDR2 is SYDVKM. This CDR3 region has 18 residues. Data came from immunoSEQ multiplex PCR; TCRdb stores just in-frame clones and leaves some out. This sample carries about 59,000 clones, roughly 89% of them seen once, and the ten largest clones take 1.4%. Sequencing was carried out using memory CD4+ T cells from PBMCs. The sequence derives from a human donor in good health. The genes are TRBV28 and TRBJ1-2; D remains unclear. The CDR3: CASSLGVAITELQYGYTF. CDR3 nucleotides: TGTGCCAGCAGTTTAGGAGTGGCCATTACTGAATTGCAGTATGGCTACACCTTC.